The 19 T cell receptor beta chains in this list originate from one sample, sequenced in a study of blood T cell repertoires in COVID-19. Measured with immunoSEQ multiplex PCR; TCRdb has only the in-frame clones, and not every one. This table has about 98,000 clones, around 75% appearing once. The sample was peripheral blood. The receptors come from a man between 65 and 85 years old with acute or convalescent COVID-19.

The chain combines TRBV27 with TRBJ2-7, with 8 nucleotides matching TRBD1. Germline CDR1 reads MNHEY; CDR2 reads SMNVEV (reference sequence). There are 15 residues in the CDR3. V lost 5 bases to trimming and J lost 4 bases; unmatched junction nucleotides: 10. CDR3 sequence (DNA): TGTGCCAGCAGTCGATTGGACAGGGTTCCTTACGAGCAGTACTTC. This gives the protein CASSRLDRVPYEQYF.

This clone appeared once. The V gene is TRBV12-5, the J gene TRBJ1-1; D perhaps matches TRBD1 (5 bases). V was cut by 7 bases and J by 1 base, with 10 bases left in between. Germline values: CDR1 LGHNT, CDR2 FRNRAP. The CDR3 covers 13 residues. CDR3: CASASGGNTEAFF. The DNA for the CDR3 is TGTGCTAGTGCATCGGGGGGGAACACTGAAGCTTTCTTT.

This clone was counted at least ten times. The chain recombines TRBV9 with TRBJ2-1, with TRBD2 matching 7 bases. Looked up from germline, CDR1 is SGDLS and CDR2 is YYNGEE. CDR3 size: 14 residues. V was pared by 3 bases and J by 7 bases, with 7 bases of the junction left unmatched. The CDR3 region is CASSGSGASNEQFF. DNA of the CDR3: TGTGCCAGCAGCGGCAGCGGGGCATCAAATGAGCAGTTCTTC.

This chain links TRBV6-6 with TRBJ1-2; 11 nucleotides align to TRBD1. The CDR3 length is 17 residues. The trim removed 5 bases at V and 2 bases at J, leaving 10 bases unmatched. CDR1 and CDR2 from the germline V gene are MNHNY and SVGAGI (reference sequence). CDR3 bases: TGTGCCAGCAGTCACAAACTCGGACAGGGGGCCAACTATGGCTACACCTTC. Protein: CASSHKLGQGANYGYTF.

The rearrangement links TRBV7-2 to TRBJ2-1; the match to TRBD2 covers 9 bases. Germline trimming cut 0 bases from V and 6 bases from J; bases unmatched to any gene: 3. The CDR3 is 15 amino acids. The germline gives CDR1 SGHTA, CDR2 FQGNSA. CDR3 DNA sequence: TGTGCCAGCAGCTTAGCGGGGGGACTAGCCAATGAGCAGTTCTTC. Translation: CASSLAGGLANEQFF. The full variable domain, rest sourced from reference TRBV7-2 and TRBJ2-1, is GAGVSQSPSNKVTEKGKDVELRCDPISGHTALYWYRQSLGQGLEFLIYFQGNSAPDKSGLPSDRFSAERTGGSVSTLTIQRTQQEDSAVYLCASSLAGGLANEQFFGPGTRLTVL.

This rearrangement joins TRBV2 to TRBJ2-7, with 7 bases identical to TRBD1. CDR3 length equals 14 residues. Looked up from germline, CDR1 is SNHLY and CDR2 is FYNNEI. J gave up 5 bases and V 4 bases, and 8 bases lay outside the gene matches. The DNA of the CDR3 is TGTGCCAGCAGTGTGAGACAGGGTCTCGACGAGCAGTACTTC. As protein: CASSVRQGLDEQYF.

This clone has just a few counts. The J gene is TRBJ2-3, the V gene TRBV7-4; 13 bases line up with TRBD2. The CDR3 extends over 18 amino acids. Germline assignment: CDR1 SGHVT and CDR2 SQSDAQ. V gave up 3 bases and J gave up 0 bases; unmatched junction bases: 6. The CDR3 DNA is TGTGCCAGCAGCTTTACTAGCGGGAGGGCATGGAGCACAGATACGCAGTATTTT. It specifies CASSFTSGRAWSTDTQYF.

The chain combines TRBV19 with TRBJ2-3, with TRBD1 as a possible D gene (5 bases). The CDR3 has 14 residues. From germline, CDR1 is LNHDA and CDR2 SQIVND (reference sequence). V gave up 5 bases and J gave up 4 bases, with 13 bases separating them. The CDR3: CASSPNPGPDTQYF. CDR3 nucleotide sequence: TGTGCCAGTAGTCCCAATCCAGGGCCAGATACGCAGTATTTT. The whole variable domain, remainder taken from reference TRBV19 and TRBJ2-3, is DGGITQSPKYLFRKEGQNVTLSCEQNLNHDAMYWYRQDPGQGLRLIYYSQIVNDFQKGDIAEGYSVSREKKESFPLTVTSAQKNPTAFYLCASSPNPGPDTQYFGPGTRLTVL.

This clone was seen only a few times. The V and J genes are TRBV3-1 (or the pseudogene TRBV3-2) and TRBJ1-6; 8 bases map to TRBD1. The germline V gene has CDR1 LGHDT and CDR2 YNNKEL (reference sequence). The V segment lost 4 bases and the J segment 7 bases; nucleotides outside the gene matches: 3. There are 14 residues in the CDR3. Written as DNA, the CDR3 is TGTGCCAGCAGCCTACAGGGGGGGAATTCACCCCTCCACTTT. This sequence encodes CASSLQGGNSPLHF.

The J gene is TRBJ2-1, the V gene TRBV28; 7 nucleotides agree with TRBD1. The V gene end was trimmed by 7 bases and the J gene end by 1 base; junction bases not matched to a gene: 7. The CDR3 has 15 residues. CDR1 MDHEN and CDR2 SYDVKM come from the germline V gene. CDR3 nucleotides: TGTGCCAGCACGAGGGCAGGGGGTTCCTACAATGAGCAGTTCTTC. Translating it yields CASTRAGGSYNEQFF.

This chain joins TRBV2 and TRBJ2-1, with D possibly matching TRBD2 (6 bases). V was trimmed by 8 bases and J by 4 bases, leaving 9 bases between them. Germline V gene data show CDR1 as SNHLY and CDR2 as FYNNEI. The CDR3 has 12 residues. CDR3 protein: CASPREYNEQFF. The CDR3 DNA is TGTGCCAGCCCGCGGGAATACAATGAGCAGTTCTTC.

The V and J genes are TRBV5-1 and TRBJ1-2, with a tentative D call TRBD1 (6 bases). CDR3 size: 12 residues. V gave up 4 bases and J gave up 6 bases, with 10 bases separating them. Germline V gene data show CDR1 as SGHRS and CDR2 as YFSETQ. CDR3 sequence (DNA): TGCGCCAGCAGCGACGACAGGAATGGCTACACCTTC. It is translated as CASSDDRNGYTF.

This clone was counted a few times. This chain connects TRBV28 to TRBJ2-7; 9 bases fit TRBD2. Germline lookup yields CDR1 MDHEN and CDR2 SYDVKM. This CDR3 has 15 amino acids. The V segment lost 5 bases and the J segment 4 bases; nucleotides outside the gene matches: 9. The CDR3 coding sequence is TGTGCCAGCAGTCCACCGGGACTAGCAGATTACGAGCAGTACTTC. Translation: CASSPPGLADYEQYF.

There are a few counts of this clone. The V gene is TRBV6-1, the J gene TRBJ2-1; D is possibly TRBD1 (6 bases). In germline, CDR1 is MNHNS, CDR2 SASEGT. The CDR3 contains 15 residues. V shed 2 bases and J shed 1 base, with 9 bases lying between them. As DNA, the CDR3 is TGTGCCAGCAGTGAATACCAGGGGTCCTACAATGAGCAGTTCTTC. It encodes CASSEYQGSYNEQFF.

This clone was detected many times. The rearrangement joins TRBV15 to TRBJ2-3; weak D call: TRBD1 (5 bases). Germline assignment: CDR1 LNHNV and CDR2 YYDKDF (reference sequence). The CDR3 length is 15 residues. The V and J ends lost 3 bases and 2 bases respectively, with 12 bases between them. CDR3 loop: CATSRGIGDTDTQYF. CDR3 sequence (DNA): TGTGCCACCAGCAGGGGCATAGGGGACACAGATACGCAGTATTTT. Full variable domain (rest looked up from reference TRBV15 and TRBJ2-3): DAMVIQNPRYQVTQFGKPVTLSCSQTLNHNVMYWYQQKSSQAPKLLFHYYDKDFNNEADTPDNFQSRRPNTSFCFLDIRSPGLGDTAMYLCATSRGIGDTDTQYFGPGTRLTVL.

The V call is TRBV4-3, the J call TRBJ2-1, with 11 bases lining up with TRBD2. The V and J ends lost 4 bases and 3 bases, in that order; junction bases with no gene match: 8. From germline, CDR1 is LGHNA and CDR2 YSLEER. The CDR3 extends over 17 amino acids. CDR3 region: CASSPDRTSGLYNEQFF. CDR3 nucleotides: TGCGCCAGCAGCCCGGACCGGACTAGCGGGCTCTACAATGAGCAGTTCTTC.

The chain recombines TRBV5-6 with TRBJ2-3; 9 positions match TRBD1. Losses at the gene ends were 0 bases for V and 3 bases for J; bases not matched to a gene: 8. Looked up from germline, CDR1 is SGHDT and CDR2 is YYEEEE. CDR3 length: 17 residues. This CDR3 reads CASSLDPGQGQTDTQYF. In nucleotides, the CDR3 is TGTGCCAGCAGCTTGGATCCGGGACAGGGTCAAACAGATACGCAGTATTTT.

As to this clone: Additional DNA sequences in this sample encode the identical CDR3. The chain carries TRBV7-2 and TRBJ1-2, with D perhaps TRBD1 (5 bases). The germline V gene has CDR1 SGHTA and CDR2 FQGNSA. V shed 0 bases and J shed 6 bases, with 11 bases lying between them. The CDR3 has 14 residues. CDR3 amino acids: CASSLAGGEDGYTF. The CDR3 bases are TGTGCCAGCAGCTTAGCTGGAGGGGAGGATGGCTACACCTTC.

The chain couples TRBV11-2 to TRBJ2-7; 9 positions agree with TRBD1. The junction had 7 bases not matched to a gene; V was cut back by 3 bases and J by 4 bases. Germline loops: CDR1 SGHAT, CDR2 FQNNGV. CDR3 length equals 15 residues. The CDR3 coding sequence is TGTGCCAGCAGCTTTCCGAGGGACAGGGCTTACGAGCAGTACTTC. Residues: CASSFPRDRAYEQYF.